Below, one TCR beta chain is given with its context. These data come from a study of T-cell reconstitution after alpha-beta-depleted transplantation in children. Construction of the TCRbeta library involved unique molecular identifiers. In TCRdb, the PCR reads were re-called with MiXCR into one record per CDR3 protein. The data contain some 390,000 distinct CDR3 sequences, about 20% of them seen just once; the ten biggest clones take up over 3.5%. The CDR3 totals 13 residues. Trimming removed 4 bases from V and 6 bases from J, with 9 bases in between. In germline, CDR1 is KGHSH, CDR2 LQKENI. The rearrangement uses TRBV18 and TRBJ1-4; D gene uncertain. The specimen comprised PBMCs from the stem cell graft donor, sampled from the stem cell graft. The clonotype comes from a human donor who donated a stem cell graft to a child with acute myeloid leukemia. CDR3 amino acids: CASSRLPDEKLFF. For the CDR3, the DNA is TGTGCCAGCTCACGACTGCCGGATGAAAAACTGTTTTTT.